This T cell receptor (beta chain) was found in a study of T cells in Graves' hyperthyroidism and ophthalmopathy. Findings and limits, study-wide: Progression to ophthalmopathy was predicted a median of roughly 6.6 months early. Among clonotypes expanded in thyroid above 0.001, most were also found in blood.

Regarding this clonotype: Its antigen remains unidentified. The junction does not match germline at one end; this may be a read error.

The source material, RNA transcripts, was used to amplify TCR beta CDR3 regions. The TCR CDR3 was amplified in a first-round RT-PCR using the HTBI primer set. MiXCR, run by TCRdb on the multiplex PCR reads, gives a single entry per CDR3 protein. There are nearly 600,000 distinct CDR3 sequences in the sample; about 14% occur only once, and 7.1% lies in the top ten. Those patients with uncontrolled infection, other autoimmune disease, pregnancy or lactation were excluded. Sequenced: blood. The TCR sequence derives from a woman younger than 30 with Graves' ophthalmopathy.

In DNA, the CDR3 is TGCAGTGCTAGAGATCGAGCGGGACGAGCCAAAAACATTCGGTACTTC. The encoded protein is CSARDRAGRAKNIRYF. V and J are TRBV20-1 and TRBJ2-4, with 7 bases aligning to TRBD2. The CDR3 has 16 amino acids. Germline CDR1 is DFQATT and CDR2 is SNEGSKA (reference sequence).